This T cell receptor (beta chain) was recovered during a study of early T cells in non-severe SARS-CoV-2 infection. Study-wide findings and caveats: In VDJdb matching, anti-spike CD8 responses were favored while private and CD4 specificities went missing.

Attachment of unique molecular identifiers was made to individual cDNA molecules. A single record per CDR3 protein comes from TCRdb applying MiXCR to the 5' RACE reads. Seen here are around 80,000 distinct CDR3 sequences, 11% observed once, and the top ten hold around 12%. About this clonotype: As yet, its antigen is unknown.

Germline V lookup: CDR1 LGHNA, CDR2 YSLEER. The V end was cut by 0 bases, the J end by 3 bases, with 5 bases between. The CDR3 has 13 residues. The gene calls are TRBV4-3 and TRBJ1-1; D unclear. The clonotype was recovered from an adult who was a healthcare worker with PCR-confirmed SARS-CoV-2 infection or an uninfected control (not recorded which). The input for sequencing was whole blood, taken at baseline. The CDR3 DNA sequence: TGCGCCAGCAGCCAAGACTTTTACACTGAAGCTTTCTTT. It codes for CASSQDFYTEAFF.